These 25 T cell receptor beta chains were sequenced from one sample in a study of blood T cells in healthy people across ages. Primed by a sample-barcoded 5' primer and a J-beta primer mix, a second PCR proceeded for about 7 to 12 cycles. TCRdb analysed the 5' RACE reads with MiXCR anew, one entry per CDR3 protein. Among roughly 800,000 distinct CDR3 sequences, 25% were seen once, and the ten largest hold 9.4%. The same sample was also used in a study of T cells of mothers and their children.

Sequenced: blood. Source of these receptors: a boy aged 10-17 years in good health.

This clonotype occurred a few times. This chain joins TRBV29-1 and TRBJ2-1; tentative D call: TRBD2 (7 bases). V gave up 5 bases and J gave up 9 bases, with 20 bases separating them. CDR1 is SQVTM, CDR2 ANQGSEA, per germline. The CDR3 runs 14 residues. For the CDR3, the DNA is TGCAGCGTTCCCCATGTCGGGGGGCAAGTTGAGCAGTTCTTC. Translating it yields CSVPHVGGQVEQFF.

The rearrangement joins TRBV7-2 to TRBJ1-4; no clear D gene. This CDR3 comprises 16 residues. CDR1 and CDR2 (germline): SGHTA, FQGNSA. Deletions cut 5 bases from V and 2 bases from J, with 15 bases between. CDR3 bases: TGTGCCAGCAGCCCACTCCGGACGGGTACTAATGAAAAACTGTTTTTT. Protein: CASSPLRTGTNEKLFF. Looking up the rest from reference TRBV7-2 and TRBJ1-4 gives the full variable domain: GAGVSQSPSNKVTEKGKDVELRCDPISGHTALYWYRQSLGQGLEFLIYFQGNSAPDKSGLPSDRFSAERTGGSVSTLTIQRTQQEDSAVYLCASSPLRTGTNEKLFFGSGTQLSVL.

The V call is TRBV27, the J call TRBJ2-1; D is unresolved. This CDR3 contains 13 residues. Germline V gene sequence: CDR1 MNHEY, CDR2 SMNVEV (reference sequence). Trimming removed 1 base at V and 4 bases at J, with 5 bases between. This CDR3 is CASSLFTYNEQFF. The CDR3 nucleotides read TGTGCCAGCAGTTTATTTACTTACAATGAGCAGTTCTTC.

The chain uses TRBV11-1 and TRBJ2-1; TRBD2 matches 12 bases. The CDR3 runs to 14 residues. Germline trimming cut 5 bases from V and 9 bases from J; bases unmatched to any gene: 5. Germline CDR1 is SGHAT and CDR2 is FQDESV (reference sequence). CDR3 coding DNA: TGTGCCAGCAGCCGGACTAGCGGGGAAGGTGAGCAGTTCTTC. Amino acid sequence: CASSRTSGEGEQFF. The full variable domain, with the rest looked up from reference TRBV11-1 and TRBJ2-1, is EAEVAQSPRYKITEKSQAVAFWCDPISGHATLYWYRQILGQGPELLVQFQDESVVDDSQLPKDRFSAERLKGVDSTLKIQPAELGDSAMYLCASSRTSGEGEQFFGPGTRLTVL.

In this sample, this clonotype turned up a few times. The V call is TRBV6-1, the J call TRBJ2-5; TRBD1 matches 9 bases. The J call is uncertain, as TRBJ2-1 better fits the DNA end. Germline V gene data show CDR1 as MNHNS and CDR2 as SASEGT. This CDR3 is built from 17 residues. CDR3 sequence reads: CASRVYYGTGSDDEQFF. The CDR3 region has the DNA TGTGCCAGCAGGGTTTACTACGGGACAGGGAGTGATGATGAGCAGTTCTTC.

This clonotype has a count of ten or more. The chain combines TRBV29-1 with TRBJ1-2, with TRBD1 as a possible D gene (5 bases). Germline V gene lookup returns CDR1 SQVTM and CDR2 ANQGSEA. V was shortened by 4 bases and J by 0 bases, with 12 bases between the two germline ends. The CDR3 sequence is 14 residues long. In DNA, the CDR3 is TGCAGCGTTGGGTTGCCGGGACCTAACTATGGCTACACCTTC. This codes for CSVGLPGPNYGYTF. The full variable domain, in which reference TRBV29-1 and TRBJ1-2 provide the parts outside the CDR3, is SAVISQKPSRDICQRGTSLTIQCQVDSQVTMMFWYRQQPGQSLTLIATANQGSEATYESGFVIDKFPISRPNLTFSTLTVSNMSPEDSSIYLCSVGLPGPNYGYTFGSGTRLTVV.

This clonotype occurred a few times. The J gene is TRBJ2-5, the V gene TRBV12-3 or TRBV12-4, with TRBD1 identical over 7 bases. Trimming at V came to 9 bases and at J to 3 bases, leaving 4 bases not matched to a gene. The CDR3 contains 12 residues. The CDR3 bases are TGTGCCAGGAGGGACAGAAAAGAGACCCAGTACTTC. This encodes CARRDRKETQYF.

This clonotype appeared a few times. The chain links TRBV7-9 to TRBJ1-1; perhaps TRBD1 as D (6 bases). This CDR3 contains 15 residues. Germline lookup yields CDR1 SEHNR and CDR2 FQNEAQ (reference sequence). V was pared by 6 bases and J by 2 bases, with 16 bases between. The CDR3 nucleotides are TGTGCCAGCAGTAACGAACAGGGAAGAAACACTGAAGCTTTCTTT. It translates to CASSNEQGRNTEAFF.

The chain combines TRBV12-3 or TRBV12-4 with TRBJ2-5; weak D call: TRBD2 (6 bases). This CDR3 has 14 residues. V shed 1 base and J shed 5 bases, with 11 bases lying between them. DNA of the CDR3: TGTGCCAGCAGTTTAGGGGGGAGGAAGGAGACCCAGTACTTC. It is translated as CASSLGGRKETQYF.

This chain links TRBV11-1 with TRBJ2-5, with D perhaps TRBD1 (6 bases). This CDR3 has 13 amino acids. Germline CDR1 is SGHAT and CDR2 is FQDESV (reference sequence). Trimming stripped 5 bases from V and 7 bases from J, with 14 bases between. The CDR3 protein is CASSPDRFGTQYF. The CDR3 nucleotides are TGTGCCAGCAGCCCCGACAGGTTTGGGACCCAGTACTTC.

This clonotype was observed a handful of times. An end of the junction does not agree with germline; a read error may underlie this. V is TRBV5-1 and J is TRBJ2-1, with unresolved D. The CDR3 spans 16 residues. Germline-derived CDR1 and CDR2 are SGHRS and YFSETQ. The CDR3 spells CAGSLEENMTYNEQFF. CDR3 DNA sequence: TGTGCCGGCAGCTTGGAAGAGAACATGACCTACAATGAGCAGTTCTTC.

V and J are TRBV29-1 and TRBJ2-7; 9 bases agree with TRBD1. The germline CDR1 and CDR2 sequences are SQVTM and ANQGSEA. The CDR3 consists of 12 residues. J was trimmed by 2 bases and V by 7 bases; bases with no gene match: 3. CDR3 sequence: CSAGTGPYEQYF. CDR3 nucleotides: TGCAGCGCCGGGACAGGGCCCTACGAGCAGTACTTC.

DNA for the CDR3: TGTGCCAGCAGCCAAACGGGACTAGCGGGAGGGCCCGCGAACACCGGGGAGCTGTTTTTT. The encoded protein is CASSQTGLAGGPANTGELFF. This chain joins TRBV4-2 and TRBJ2-2, with 16 bases fitting TRBD2. The CDR3 extends over 20 amino acids. The trim removed 2 bases at V and 0 bases at J, leaving 6 bases unmatched. Germline V gives CDR1 LGHNA, CDR2 YNFKEQ.

The chain has TRBV4-3 and TRBJ2-6, with 8 bases lining up with TRBD2. CDR1 LGHNA and CDR2 YSLEER come from the germline V gene. The CDR3 totals 17 residues. V trimming: 5 bases; J trimming: 0 bases; junction bases outside the gene matches: 6. CDR3 nucleotides: TGCGCCAGCAGCGCCGGACTAGCCGTCTCTGGGGCCAACGTCCTGACTTTC. It is translated as CASSAGLAVSGANVLTF.

This clonotype was picked up a small number of times. This chain joins TRBV5-1 and TRBJ1-1; D gene unclear. Germline CDR1 is SGHRS and CDR2 is YFSETQ. Trimming took 7 bases from V and 8 from J, leaving 27 bases between them. This CDR3 is 16 amino acids long. The CDR3 reads CASRSVGSKAFSEAFF. CDR3 nucleotides: TGCGCCAGCCGGTCGGTTGGGTCCAAGGCGTTTTCCGAAGCTTTCTTT.

For the CDR3, the DNA is TGCAGTGCTAGAATTCTGGGGGCAGGGCCGATCGAGCAGTACTTC. Protein: CSARILGAGPIEQYF. The chain joins TRBV20-1 to TRBJ2-7; TRBD1 might be the D (6 bases). The germline V gene encodes CDR1 DFQATT and CDR2 SNEGSKA (reference sequence). This CDR3 has 15 amino acids. The V gene lost 2 bases and the J gene lost 6 bases, with 20 bases spanning the gap.

This clonotype was seen ten or more times. The J gene is TRBJ2-5, the V gene TRBV3-1, with D perhaps matching TRBD2 (5 bases). With the DNA end fitting TRBJ2-1 better, the J assignment may be wrong. The CDR3 contains 16 residues. The germline CDR1 and CDR2 sequences are LGHDT and YNNKEL (reference sequence). The CDR3 bases are TGTGCCAGCAGCCAAGATACGGCTAGCTCGTTCCATGAGCAGTTCTTC. It encodes CASSQDTASSFHEQFF.

The chain recombines TRBV28 with TRBJ1-5, with D unclear. Deletions cut 10 bases from V and 0 bases from J, with 13 bases between. The CDR3 has 14 amino acids. From germline, CDR1 is MDHEN and CDR2 SYDVKM. The CDR3 reads CATLRTDSNQPQHF. For the CDR3, the DNA is TGTGCCACCTTACGGACGGATAGCAATCAGCCCCAGCATTTT.

This clonotype was counted only a few times. V is TRBV29-1 and J is TRBJ2-1, with D maybe TRBD1 (6 bases). The end of the DNA fits TRBJ2-5 better, so the J call may be wrong. Looked up from germline, CDR1 is SQVTM and CDR2 is ANQGSEA. The length of the CDR3 is 14 residues. Here the CDR3 reads CSVTRGVGSETQYF. The CDR3 nucleotides read TGCAGCGTTACCAGGGGCGTAGGGTCAGAGACCCAGTACTTC.

V gene TRBV24-1 combines with J gene TRBJ2-5; 10 nucleotides agree with TRBD2. The DNA end is a closer match to TRBJ2-1, so the J assignment may be wrong. From germline, CDR1 is KGHDR and CDR2 SFDVKD. There are 18 residues in the CDR3. The CDR3 loop is CATSERTEAGGRGNEQFF. The CDR3 DNA reads TGTGCCACCAGTGAGAGGACCGAAGCGGGAGGGCGAGGGAATGAGCAGTTCTTC.

The chain is built from TRBV28 and TRBJ2-7, with TRBD2 matching 7 bases. CDR1 and CDR2 from the germline V gene are MDHEN and SYDVKM. CDR3 size: 14 residues. Trimming at V came to 8 bases and at J to 4 bases, leaving 11 bases not matched to a gene. The CDR3 DNA sequence: TGTGCCAGCTGTCTTGGGGGGGGGACGTACGAGCAGTACTTC. This codes for CASCLGGGTYEQYF. Using reference TRBV28 and TRBJ2-7 for the parts outside the CDR3, the full variable domain is DVKVTQSSRYLVKRTGEKVFLECVQDMDHENMFWYRQDPGLGLRLIYFSYDVKMKEKGDIPEGYSVSREKKERFSLILESASTNQTSMYLCASCLGGGTYEQYFGPGTRLTVT.

This rearrangement joins TRBV7-6 to TRBJ2-7; 11 bases line up with TRBD1. CDR1 is SGHVS and CDR2 is FNYEAQ in the germline V gene. V was clipped by 5 bases and J by 0 bases; unmatched bases: 6. This CDR3 comprises 16 residues. The CDR3, as DNA: TGTGCCAGCAGCCCAGGGACAGGGGGGTACTCCTACGAGCAGTACTTC. Encoded protein: CASSPGTGGYSYEQYF.

This chain joins TRBV6-1 and TRBJ1-6; D gene uncertain. CDR3 length: 13 residues. Trimming removed 8 bases at V and 9 bases at J, with 14 bases between. CDR1 and CDR2 from the germline V gene are MNHNS and SASEGT. This CDR3 is CASWTGLSSPLHF. The CDR3 DNA reads as TGTGCCAGCTGGACCGGACTTAGTTCACCCCTCCACTTT.

This clonotype came up a few times. The rearrangement uses TRBV5-1 and TRBJ2-7; 9 bases match TRBD1. CDR1 SGHRS and CDR2 YFSETQ come from the germline V gene. The J segment lost 2 bases and the V segment lost 4 bases, leaving 7 bases of the junction unmatched. The length of the CDR3 is 15 residues. CDR3 residues: CASSQGTGRAYEQYF. DNA for the CDR3: TGCGCCAGCAGCCAGGGGACAGGGAGGGCCTACGAGCAGTACTTC.

This clonotype appeared a few times. The chain has TRBV5-1 and TRBJ2-7; D is unresolved. Germline V gene lookup returns CDR1 SGHRS and CDR2 YFSETQ. V was trimmed by 4 bases and J by 3 bases, leaving 14 bases between them. The CDR3 runs to 14 residues. The CDR3 nucleotides read TGCGCCAGCAGCCAAGAAGGCTCCGGCTACGAGCAGTACTTC. This codes for CASSQEGSGYEQYF.